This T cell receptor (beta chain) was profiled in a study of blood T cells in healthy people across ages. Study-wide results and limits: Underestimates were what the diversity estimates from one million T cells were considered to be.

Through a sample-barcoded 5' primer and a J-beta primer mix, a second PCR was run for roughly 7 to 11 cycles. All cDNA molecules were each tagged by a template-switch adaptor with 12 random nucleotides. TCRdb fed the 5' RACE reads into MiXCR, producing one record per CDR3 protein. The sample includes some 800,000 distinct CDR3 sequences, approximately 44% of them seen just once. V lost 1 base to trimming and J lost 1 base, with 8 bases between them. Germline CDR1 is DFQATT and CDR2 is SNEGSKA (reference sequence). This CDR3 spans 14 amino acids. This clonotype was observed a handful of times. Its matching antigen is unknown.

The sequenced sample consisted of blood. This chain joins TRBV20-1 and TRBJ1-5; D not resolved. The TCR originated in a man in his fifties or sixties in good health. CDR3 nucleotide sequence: TGCAGTGCTAGAGGAGGTGAAAGCAATCAGCCCCAGCATTTT. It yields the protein CSARGGESNQPQHF.